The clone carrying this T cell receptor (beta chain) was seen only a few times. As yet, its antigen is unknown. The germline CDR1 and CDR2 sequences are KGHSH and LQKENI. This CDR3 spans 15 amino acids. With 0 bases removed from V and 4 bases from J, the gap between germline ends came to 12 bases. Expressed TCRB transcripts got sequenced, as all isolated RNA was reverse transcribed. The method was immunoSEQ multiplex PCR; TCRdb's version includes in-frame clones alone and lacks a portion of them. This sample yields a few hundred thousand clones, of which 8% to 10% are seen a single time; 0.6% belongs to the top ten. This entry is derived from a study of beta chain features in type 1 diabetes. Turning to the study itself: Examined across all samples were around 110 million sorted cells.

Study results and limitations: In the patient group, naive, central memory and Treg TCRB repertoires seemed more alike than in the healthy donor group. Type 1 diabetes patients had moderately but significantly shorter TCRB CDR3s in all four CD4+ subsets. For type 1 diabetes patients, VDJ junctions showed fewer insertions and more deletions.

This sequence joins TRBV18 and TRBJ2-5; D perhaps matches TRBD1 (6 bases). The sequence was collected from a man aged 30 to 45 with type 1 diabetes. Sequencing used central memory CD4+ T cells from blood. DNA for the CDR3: TGTGCCAGCTCACCACCGTCTCAGGGGTTAGAGACCCAGTACTTC. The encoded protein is CASSPPSQGLETQYF. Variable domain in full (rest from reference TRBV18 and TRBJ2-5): NAGVMQNPRHLVRRRGQEARLRCSPMKGHSHVYWYRQLPEEGLKFMVYLQKENIIDESGMPKERFSAEFPKEGPSILRIQQVVRGDSAAYFCASSPPSQGLETQYFGPGTRLLVL.